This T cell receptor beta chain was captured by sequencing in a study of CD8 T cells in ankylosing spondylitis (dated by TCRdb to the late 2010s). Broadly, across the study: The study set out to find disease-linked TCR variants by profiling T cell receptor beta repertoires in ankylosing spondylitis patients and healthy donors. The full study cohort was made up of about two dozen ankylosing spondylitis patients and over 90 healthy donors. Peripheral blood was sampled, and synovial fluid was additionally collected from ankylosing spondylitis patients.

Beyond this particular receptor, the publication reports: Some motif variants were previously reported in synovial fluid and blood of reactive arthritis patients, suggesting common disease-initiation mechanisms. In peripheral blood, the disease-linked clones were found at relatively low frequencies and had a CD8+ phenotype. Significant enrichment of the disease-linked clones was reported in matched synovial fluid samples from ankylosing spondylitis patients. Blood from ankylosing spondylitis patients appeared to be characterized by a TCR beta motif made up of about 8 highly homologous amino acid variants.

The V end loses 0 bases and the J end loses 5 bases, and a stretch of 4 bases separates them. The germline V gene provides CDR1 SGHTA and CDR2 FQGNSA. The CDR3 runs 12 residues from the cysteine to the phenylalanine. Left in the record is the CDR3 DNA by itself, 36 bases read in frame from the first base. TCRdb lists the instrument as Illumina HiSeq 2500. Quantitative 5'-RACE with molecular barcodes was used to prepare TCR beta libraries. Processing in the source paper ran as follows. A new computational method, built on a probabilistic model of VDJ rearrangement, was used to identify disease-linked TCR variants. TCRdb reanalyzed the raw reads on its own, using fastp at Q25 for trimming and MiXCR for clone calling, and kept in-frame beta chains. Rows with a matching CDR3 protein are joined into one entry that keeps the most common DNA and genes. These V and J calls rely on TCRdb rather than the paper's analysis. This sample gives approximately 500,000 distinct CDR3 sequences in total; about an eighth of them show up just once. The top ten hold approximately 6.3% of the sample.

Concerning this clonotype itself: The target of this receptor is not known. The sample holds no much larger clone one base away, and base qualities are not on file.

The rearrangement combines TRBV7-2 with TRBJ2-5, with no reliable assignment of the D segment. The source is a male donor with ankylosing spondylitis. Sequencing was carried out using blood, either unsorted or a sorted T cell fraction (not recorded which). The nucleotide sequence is TGTGCCAGCAGCTTAGCGGACGAGACCCAGTACTTC. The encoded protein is CASSLADETQYF.